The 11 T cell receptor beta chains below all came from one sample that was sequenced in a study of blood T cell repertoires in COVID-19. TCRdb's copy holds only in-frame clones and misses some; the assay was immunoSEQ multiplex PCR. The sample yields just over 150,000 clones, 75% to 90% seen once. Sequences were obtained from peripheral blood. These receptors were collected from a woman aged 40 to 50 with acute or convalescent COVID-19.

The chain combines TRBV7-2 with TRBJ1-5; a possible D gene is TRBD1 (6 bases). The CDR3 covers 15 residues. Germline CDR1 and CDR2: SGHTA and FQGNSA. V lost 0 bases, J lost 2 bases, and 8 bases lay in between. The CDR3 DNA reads TGTGCCAGCAGCTTAGCGGCAGGGGGCAATCAGCCCCAGCATTTT. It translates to CASSLAAGGNQPQHF.

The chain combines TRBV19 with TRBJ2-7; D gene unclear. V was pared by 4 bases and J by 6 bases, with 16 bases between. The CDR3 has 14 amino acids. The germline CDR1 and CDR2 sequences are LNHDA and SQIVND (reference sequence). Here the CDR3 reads CASSSRAPTREQYF. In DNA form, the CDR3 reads TGTGCCAGTAGTAGTAGAGCTCCAACGCGCGAGCAGTACTTC.

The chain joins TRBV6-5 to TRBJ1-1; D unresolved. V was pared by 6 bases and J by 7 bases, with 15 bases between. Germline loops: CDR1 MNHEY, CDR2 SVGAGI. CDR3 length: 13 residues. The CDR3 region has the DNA TGTGCCAGCAGGTCCAAATGGGAGCTTGAAGCTTTCTTT. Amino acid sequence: CASRSKWELEAFF.

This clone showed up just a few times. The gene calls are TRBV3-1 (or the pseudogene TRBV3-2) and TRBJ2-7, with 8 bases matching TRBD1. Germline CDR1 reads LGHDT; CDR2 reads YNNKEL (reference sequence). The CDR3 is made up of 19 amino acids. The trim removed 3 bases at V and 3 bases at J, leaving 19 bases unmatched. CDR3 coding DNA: TGTGCCAGCAGCCACCACGAACTAGGACAGGGCAGTCTGGGCTACGAGCAGTACTTC. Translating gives CASSHHELGQGSLGYEQYF.

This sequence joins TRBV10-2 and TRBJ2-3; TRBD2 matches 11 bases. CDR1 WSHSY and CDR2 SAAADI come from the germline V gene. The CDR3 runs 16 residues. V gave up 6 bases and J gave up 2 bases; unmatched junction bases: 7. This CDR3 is CASRTLAGDDTDTQYF. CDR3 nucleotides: TGCGCCAGCAGGACACTAGCGGGGGATGACACAGATACGCAGTATTTT.

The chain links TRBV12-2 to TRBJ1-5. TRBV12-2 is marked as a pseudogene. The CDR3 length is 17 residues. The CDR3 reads CASRLVGGRSRNQPQHF. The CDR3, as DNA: TGTGCAAGTCGCTTAGTAGGAGGTAGGTCTCGCAATCAGCCCCAGCATTTT.

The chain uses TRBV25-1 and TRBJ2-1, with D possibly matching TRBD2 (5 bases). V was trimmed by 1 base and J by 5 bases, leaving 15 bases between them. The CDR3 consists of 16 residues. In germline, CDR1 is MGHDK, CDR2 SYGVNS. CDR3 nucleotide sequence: TGTGCCAGCAGTGAATTCTTTTCGTCCGGGGACAATGAGCAGTTCTTC. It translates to CASSEFFSSGDNEQFF.

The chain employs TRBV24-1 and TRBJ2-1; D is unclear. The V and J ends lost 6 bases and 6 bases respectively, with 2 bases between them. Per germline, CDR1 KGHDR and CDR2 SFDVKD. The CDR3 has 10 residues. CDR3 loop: CATSLNEQFF. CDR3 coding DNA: TGTGCCACCAGTCTCAATGAGCAGTTCTTC.

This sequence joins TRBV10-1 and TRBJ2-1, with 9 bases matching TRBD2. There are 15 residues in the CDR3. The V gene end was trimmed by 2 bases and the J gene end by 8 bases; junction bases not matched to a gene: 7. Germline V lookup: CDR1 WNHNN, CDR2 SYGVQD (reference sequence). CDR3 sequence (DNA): TGCGCCAGCAGTGAGGTAGACGGCGGGAGGGATGAGCAGTTCTTC. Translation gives CASSEVDGGRDEQFF.

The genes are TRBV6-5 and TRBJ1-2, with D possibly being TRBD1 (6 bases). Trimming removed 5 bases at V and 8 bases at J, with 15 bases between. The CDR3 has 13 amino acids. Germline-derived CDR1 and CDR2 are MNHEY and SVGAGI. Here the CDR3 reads CASSPAAGDGYTF. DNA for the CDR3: TGTGCCAGCAGTCCCGCGGCAGGGGACGGCTACACCTTC.

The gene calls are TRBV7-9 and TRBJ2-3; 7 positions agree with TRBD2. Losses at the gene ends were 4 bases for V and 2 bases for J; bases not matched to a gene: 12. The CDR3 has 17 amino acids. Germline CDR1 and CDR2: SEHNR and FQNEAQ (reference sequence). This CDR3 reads CASSSTMTSTLTDTQYF. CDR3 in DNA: TGTGCCAGCAGCTCGACCATGACTAGCACCCTCACAGATACGCAGTATTTT.